This T cell receptor beta chain was sequenced during a study of T cell repertoires in cytomegalovirus infection. Overall study context: It was the public TCR beta signatures that indicated both CMV infection and matching HLA type.

As for this clonotype: The antigen remains undetermined.

Notes on the study in general: Carriage of CMV together with the relevant HLA was identifiable through cumulative public TCR beta family frequency. HLA-C-restricted CMV-specific TCR beta clonotypes were dominant in the ex vivo response.

V gave up 4 bases and J gave up 9 bases; unmatched junction bases: 12. CDR1 SGHKS and CDR2 YYEKEE come from the germline V gene (reference sequence). The CDR3 has 15 amino acids. TCRdb recomputed calls from the reads with MiXCR, one row per CDR3 protein. The sample shows 600,000 to 800,000 distinct CDR3 sequences, 20% to 25% of them seen only once. Sequenced sample: CD8+ T cells from PBMCs. This TCR was recovered from a human donor in good health (CMV status not recorded). Some clones in this sample may be carry-over from other donors' samples. V gene TRBV5-5 combines with J gene TRBJ2-3, with 9 bases lining up with TRBD2. CDR3 in amino acids: CASSLAGGPPVTQYF. For the CDR3, the DNA is TGTGCCAGCAGCCTGGCGGGGGGGCCCCCGGTGACGCAGTATTTT.